Described below is a single T cell receptor beta chain sequence and its context. No antigen is known for it. The data are from a study of memory CD4+ T cells and cytomegalovirus serostatus. General study results and limits: Of approximately 160 reported CMV TCRbeta sequences, some 67 were found in memory CD4+ repertoires.

The germline CDR1 and CDR2 sequences are LNHDA and SQIVND (reference sequence). This CDR3 has 16 amino acids. Trimming at V came to 4 bases and at J to 0 bases, leaving 9 bases not matched to a gene. Single viable CD3+CD4+CD8-CD45RO+ cells were sorted as the memory CD4+ T cells. Produced via immunoSEQ multiplex PCR; TCRdb's table is partial and in-frame only. Here the sample spans tens of thousands of clones, approximately 77% being singletons. The sequence was obtained from an adult in good health and CMV-seronegative. Sequenced input: memory CD4+ T cells from blood. The V call is TRBV19, the J call TRBJ2-7, with 7 bases lining up with TRBD1. The CDR3 loop is CASSTPGQALSYEQYF. The CDR3 DNA sequence: TGTGCCAGTAGTACCCCCGGACAGGCCCTCTCCTACGAGCAGTACTTC.